Listed below are T cell receptor beta chains from one sample, sequenced in a study of human T cells and chemical hapten exposure. One entry per CDR3 protein, called by TCRdb with MiXCR from the RACE reads. The sample includes tens of thousands of distinct CDR3 sequences, about a tenth seen only once; the top ten take about 0.95%. The material sequenced was whole blood, taken in connection with sensitization to the hapten diphenylcyclopropenone (DPC). The receptors shown here come from a woman aged 25-40 years with alopecia areata. Some clones in this sample may be carry-over from other donors' samples. The CDR3 runs from the conserved cysteine through the conserved F or W. The D gene is left open where the match is weak. Not all rows give a size; the values are once, few, many and, for expanded clones, a class.

abundance	v_gene	d_gene	j_gene	len	CDR3aa	CDR3nt
.	TRBV7-2	TRBD1	TRBJ1-3	17	CAGGRDRTDHSGNTIYF	TGTGCCGGGGGAAGGGACAGAACCGACCACTCTGGAAACACCATATATTTT
.	TRBV27	TRBD1	TRBJ1-1	14	CASSWTGGNTEAFF	TGTGCCAGCAGTTGGACAGGGGGGAACACTGAAGCTTTCTTT
many	TRBV2	TRBD1	TRBJ2-2	14	CASSGTGRTGELFF	TGTGCCAGCAGCGGGACAGGGCGCACCGGGGAGCTGTTTTTT
.	TRBV28	.	TRBJ2-7	13	CASSLPGRGEQYF	TGTGCCAGCAGTTTACCCGGACGGGGCGAGCAGTACTTC
many	TRBV20-1	TRBD2	TRBJ2-3	15	CSATPTSGFRNTQYF	TGCAGTGCTACCCCGACTAGCGGGTTTAGAAATACGCAGTATTTT
many	TRBV6-6	.	TRBJ2-3	15	CASSYSVRWTDTQYF	TGTGCCAGCAGTTACTCTGTTAGGTGGACTGATACGCAGTATTTT
many	TRBV18	TRBD1	TRBJ1-2	14	CASSPTGQNYGYTF	TGTGCCAGCTCACCTACGGGACAGAACTATGGCTACACCTTC
.	TRBV28	.	TRBJ1-2	14	CASSRPGLGRGYTF	TGTGCCAGCAGCCGCCCAGGTTTAGGGCGCGGCTACACCTTC
few	TRBV9	.	TRBJ1-1	11	CASRGGTEAFF	TGTGCCAGCCGTGGGGGCACTGAAGCTTTCTTT
many	TRBV19	.	TRBJ2-3	14	CASSRAGGTDTQYF	TGTGCCAGTAGTAGGGCTGGCGGCACAGATACGCAGTATTTT
many	TRBV12-3/TRBV12-4	.	TRBJ1-5	14	CASSLVGFNQPQHF	TGTGCCAGCAGTTTAGTAGGGTTCAATCAGCCCCAGCATTTT
many	TRBV7-3	.	TRBJ1-5	13	CASSLDRNQPQHF	TGTGCCAGCAGCCTAGATCGCAATCAGCCCCAGCATTTT
.	TRBV28	.	TRBJ1-5	14	CASSLFAVNQPQHF	TGTGCCAGCAGTTTATTTGCAGTCAATCAGCCCCAGCATTTT
.	TRBV30	TRBD2	TRBJ2-1	13	CAWSVSTSGSGIF	TGTGCCTGGAGTGTTTCAACTAGCGGGAGTGGTATCTTC
few	TRBV7-2	.	TRBJ2-3	14	CASSLSRDTDTQYF	TGTGCCAGCAGCTTAAGTCGGGACACAGATACGCAGTATTTT
.	TRBV5-1	TRBD1	TRBJ1-2	14	CASSSRTGAYGYTF	TGCGCCAGCAGCTCGCGGACAGGGGCCTATGGCTACACCTTC
many	TRBV20-1	TRBD2	TRBJ2-7	17	CSASGTSGRPEAYEQYF	TGCAGTGCCTCCGGGACTAGCGGGAGGCCAGAAGCCTACGAGCAGTACTTC
.	TRBV5-5	TRBD1	TRBJ2-7	15	CASSSRQGTYEEQYF	TGTGCCAGCAGCTCCCGACAGGGAACCTACGAAGAGCAGTACTTC
.	TRBV28	.	TRBJ2-7	12	CASTVRGGEQYF	TGTGCCAGCACCGTTAGGGGGGGCGAGCAGTACTTC
many	TRBV4-1	TRBD2	TRBJ2-1	16	CASSPLGLAGGNEQFF	TGCGCCAGCAGCCCACTTGGACTAGCGGGAGGCAATGAGCAGTTCTTC
.	TRBV28	TRBD2	TRBJ2-7	13	CASSLTGTSVPYF	TGTGCCAGCAGTCTAACCGGGACTAGCGTGCCGTACTTC
many	TRBV20-1	.	TRBJ1-2	13	CSATTWENYGYTF	TGCAGTGCTACAACCTGGGAAAACTATGGCTACACCTTC
.	TRBV7-2	.	TRBJ1-1	13	CASSRKGNTEAFF	TGTGCCAGCAGTCGTAAAGGGAACACTGAAGCTTTCTTT
.	TRBV28	.	TRBJ2-3	12	CASRLNTDTQYF	TGTGCCAGCAGACTTAACACAGATACGCAGTATTTT
.	TRBV18	TRBD2	TRBJ2-2	18	CASSPRGGLAGNTGELFF	TGTGCCAGCTCACCACGTGGAGGACTAGCGGGCAACACCGGGGAGCTGTTTTTT
few	TRBV14	TRBD1	TRBJ2-2	16	CASSQQDRGGTGELFF	TGTGCCAGCAGCCAACAGGACAGGGGAGGCACCGGGGAGCTGTTTTTT
.	TRBV5-1	.	TRBJ1-1	16	CASSPGTIWLGTEAFF	TGCGCCAGCAGCCCGGGGACAATTTGGTTAGGCACTGAAGCTTTCTTT
.	TRBV3-1	.	TRBJ2-2	13	CASSRRVPGELFF	TGTGCCAGCAGTCGCAGGGTCCCCGGGGAGCTGTTTTTT
.	TRBV24-1	TRBD1	TRBJ2-6	16	CAIIGQEVSGANVLTF	TGTGCCATAATAGGACAGGAGGTCTCTGGGGCCAACGTCCTGACTTTC
many	TRBV28	.	TRBJ2-2	17	CASSTTGTLMGSGELFF	TGTGCCAGCAGTACCACCGGGACACTAATGGGGTCCGGGGAGCTGTTTTTT
many	TRBV29-1	.	TRBJ2-1	13	CSVVVSRPNEQFF	TGCAGCGTTGTGGTCTCCCGACCCAATGAGCAGTTCTTC
.	TRBV10-3	.	TRBJ2-5	17	CAISGGARDFVEETQYF	TGTGCCATCAGTGGGGGCGCCCGGGACTTTGTAGAAGAGACCCAGTACTTC
few	TRBV3-1	.	TRBJ1-4	17	CASSQAALTGGGEKLFF	TGTGCCAGCAGCCAAGCCGCCCTCACAGGTGGGGGGGAAAAACTGTTTTTT
few	TRBV5-1	TRBD2	TRBJ2-3	15	CASSFSGGSGNTQYF	TGCGCCAGCAGCTTTAGCGGGGGGTCTGGGAATACGCAGTATTTT
.	TRBV20-1	.	TRBJ2-7	12	CQGRVPAGEQYF	TGCCAAGGCCGGGTCCCCGCGGGGGAGCAGTACTTC
.	TRBV10-3	.	TRBJ1-2	11	CAISDRGNPTF	TGTGCCATCAGTGACCGGGGAAACCCCACCTTC
many	TRBV11-2	.	TRBJ2-3	15	CASSLTSASTDTQYF	TGTGCCAGCAGCCTGACGAGCGCCAGCACAGATACGCAGTATTTT
.	TRBV29-1	TRBD2	TRBJ2-2	13	CSATLALTGELFF	TGCAGCGCGACACTAGCGCTCACCGGGGAGCTGTTTTTT
.	TRBV3-1	TRBD1	TRBJ2-5	13	CASSRDRGETQYF	TGTGCCAGCAGCCGGGACAGGGGGGAGACCCAGTACTTC
few	TRBV18	.	TRBJ2-1	13	CASSPPITNEQFF	TGTGCCAGCTCACCACCCATAACGAATGAGCAGTTCTTC
.	TRBV10-3	TRBD1	TRBJ1-2	13	CAISGTGAHGYTF	TGTGCCATCAGTGGGACAGGGGCCCATGGCTACACCTTC
many	TRBV5-1	.	TRBJ1-2	15	CASSLGDMASYGYTF	TGCGCCAGCAGCTTGGGGGACATGGCCTCTTATGGCTACACCTTC
.	TRBV15	TRBD1	TRBJ1-5	14	CATSQDRSNQPQHF	TGTGCCACCAGTCAGGACAGGAGCAATCAGCCCCAGCATTTT
.	TRBV30	.	TRBJ1-3	12	CASTGRGNTIYF	TGTGCCTCCACAGGGCGTGGAAACACCATATATTTT
few	TRBV5-4	.	TRBJ1-1	14	CASSSPGAVTEAFF	TGTGCCAGCAGCTCCCCGGGGGCAGTCACTGAAGCTTTCTTT